These T cell receptor beta chains were read from a single sample in a study of T-cell memory formation after mild COVID-19. TCRdb fed the 5' RACE reads into MiXCR, producing one record per CDR3 protein. The sample lists hundreds of thousands of distinct CDR3 sequences; roughly 23% were seen once. Sequences were obtained from PBMCs or a T cell subset sorted from them (not recorded which). Receptor source: an adult woman who had mild COVID-19 (a few samples of this study predate the infection). Cell type and time point are not known. The CDR3 runs from the conserved cysteine through the conserved F or W. The D gene is left open where the match is weak. Clone size, where shown, is once, few, many, or a class for clones that have expanded.

J: TRBJ2-7
size: NA
V: TRBV24-1
D: TRBD1
CDR3: CATSPGQGSYEQYF
DNA: TGTGCCACCAGTCCGGGACAGGGCTCCTACGAGCAGTACTTC

J: TRBJ1-1
size: NA
V: TRBV27
D: NA
CDR3: CASSRGEGRTEAFF
DNA: TGTGCCAGCAGTCGGGGTGAGGGGAGGACTGAAGCTTTCTTT

J: TRBJ2-7
size: few
V: TRBV2
D: NA
CDR3: CASSEEEISSYEQYF
DNA: TGTGCCAGCAGTGAAGAGGAGATTAGCTCCTACGAGCAGTACTTC

J: TRBJ2-5
size: NA
V: TRBV29-1
D: NA
CDR3: CSVWGPAGETQYF
DNA: TGCAGCGTATGGGGGCCCGCAGGGGAGACCCAGTACTTC

J: TRBJ2-7
size: many
V: TRBV15
D: NA
CDR3: CATSRDRRGYEQYF
DNA: TGTGCCACCAGCAGAGACCGACGAGGCTACGAGCAGTACTTC

J: TRBJ1-3
size: few
V: TRBV9
D: NA
CDR3: CASSVGGSLGNTIYF
DNA: TGTGCCAGCAGCGTAGGGGGCAGCCTTGGAAACACCATATATTTT

J: TRBJ2-3
size: NA
V: TRBV4-1
D: TRBD1
CDR3: CASSQDRGQTKHTQYF
DNA: TGCGCCAGCAGCCAAGATCGGGGACAGACCAAGCATACGCAGTATTTT

J: TRBJ1-5
size: NA
V: TRBV23-1
D: NA
CDR3: CASSQERGKPRSQPQHF
DNA: TGCGCCAGCAGTCAAGAGCGTGGTAAACCCCGCAGTCAGCCCCAGCATTTT

J: TRBJ2-1
size: few
V: TRBV6-4
D: NA
CDR3: CASSDSADSINEQFF
DNA: TGTGCCAGCAGTGACTCGGCCGACAGTATCAATGAGCAGTTCTTC

J: TRBJ2-7
size: few
V: TRBV5-1
D: TRBD1
CDR3: CASSLGPRQGNEQYF
DNA: TGCGCCAGCAGCTTGGGTCCGAGACAGGGTAACGAGCAGTACTTC

J: TRBJ2-1
size: many
V: TRBV20-1
D: TRBD2
CDR3: CSAPGTTSNRQFF
DNA: TGCAGTGCTCCCGGGACTACCTCCAATCGGCAGTTCTTC

J: TRBJ2-1
size: NA
V: TRBV9
D: TRBD2
CDR3: CASSPWTSGTPYNEQFF
DNA: TGTGCCAGCAGCCCCTGGACTAGCGGGACCCCCTACAATGAGCAGTTCTTC

J: TRBJ1-1
size: NA
V: TRBV3-1
D: TRBD1
CDR3: CASSQGYRGRTEAFF
DNA: TGTGCCAGCAGCCAAGGGTACAGGGGGCGAACTGAAGCTTTCTTT

J: TRBJ1-5
size: NA
V: TRBV19
D: NA
CDR3: CASSLGGARVPQHF
DNA: TGTGCCAGTAGCCTAGGAGGCGCCCGGGTGCCCCAGCATTTT

J: TRBJ1-2
size: NA
V: TRBV11-2
D: TRBD1
CDR3: CASRPMTGRWNYGYTF
DNA: TGTGCCAGCAGGCCAATGACAGGGAGGTGGAACTATGGCTACACCTTC

J: TRBJ2-7
size: NA
V: TRBV11-2
D: TRBD2
CDR3: CASRLSGRPTYEQYF
DNA: TGTGCCAGCAGACTTAGCGGGAGGCCCACCTACGAGCAGTACTTC

J: TRBJ1-1
size: NA
V: TRBV5-1
D: NA
CDR3: CASRGPNTEAFF
DNA: TGCGCCAGCAGGGGCCCGAACACTGAAGCTTTCTTT

J: TRBJ2-3
size: few
V: TRBV12-3/TRBV12-4
D: NA
CDR3: CATGYTDTQYF
DNA: TGTGCCACCGGCTACACAGATACGCAGTATTTT

J: TRBJ2-3
size: NA
V: TRBV24-1
D: TRBD1
CDR3: CATSDLKGQGRTDTQYF
DNA: TGTGCCACCAGTGATTTGAAGGGACAGGGTCGCACAGATACGCAGTATTTT

J: TRBJ2-1
size: NA
V: TRBV4-1
D: NA
CDR3: CASSQERRSDEQFF
DNA: TGCGCCAGCAGCCAAGAACGAAGGAGCGATGAGCAGTTCTTC

J: TRBJ1-2
size: NA
V: TRBV12-3/TRBV12-4
D: NA
CDR3: CASSLAQRTAVYTF
DNA: TGTGCCAGCAGTTTAGCGCAACGGACCGCGGTCTACACCTTC

J: TRBJ1-5
size: few
V: TRBV28
D: NA
CDR3: CAVWGPGYSNQPQHF
DNA: TGTGCCGTATGGGGCCCTGGATATAGCAATCAGCCCCAGCATTTT

J: TRBJ2-7
size: many
V: TRBV7-9
D: NA
CDR3: CASSLPGGQGTYEQYF
DNA: TGTGCCAGCAGCTTACCCGGAGGTCAGGGAACCTACGAGCAGTACTTC

J: TRBJ2-3
size: few
V: TRBV12-3/TRBV12-4
D: TRBD2
CDR3: CASKTSGWGTDTQYF
DNA: TGTGCCAGCAAGACTAGCGGATGGGGCACAGATACGCAGTATTTT

J: TRBJ1-5
size: NA
V: TRBV7-9
D: TRBD1
CDR3: CASSQSTGGAGQPQHF
DNA: TGTGCCAGCAGCCAGTCCACAGGGGGCGCGGGTCAGCCCCAGCATTTT

J: TRBJ2-1
size: NA
V: TRBV7-8
D: NA
CDR3: CASSLRRTDNEQFF
DNA: TGTGCCAGCAGCTTGCGGCGGACAGACAATGAGCAGTTCTTC

J: TRBJ1-1
size: few
V: TRBV5-1
D: NA
CDR3: CASSLRTAADTEAFF
DNA: TGCGCCAGCAGCTTGCGGACAGCAGCTGACACTGAAGCTTTCTTT

J: TRBJ1-1
size: few
V: TRBV11-3
D: NA
CDR3: CASSLESENTEAFF
DNA: TGTGCCAGCAGCTTAGAATCAGAGAACACTGAAGCTTTCTTT

J: TRBJ2-2
size: NA
V: TRBV10-3
D: NA
CDR3: CAISDTGELFF
DNA: TGTGCCATCAGTGACACCGGGGAGCTGTTTTTT

J: TRBJ2-5
size: NA
V: TRBV12-3/TRBV12-4
D: NA
CDR3: CASSFGMETQYF
DNA: TGTGCCAGCAGTTTTGGGATGGAGACCCAGTACTTC

J: TRBJ2-2
size: many
V: TRBV15
D: TRBD1
CDR3: CATKRGTGADTGELFF
DNA: TGTGCCACCAAACGGGGGACAGGGGCGGACACCGGGGAGCTGTTTTTT

J: TRBJ1-2
size: few
V: TRBV2
D: NA
CDR3: CASSEGDIYRANYGYTF
DNA: TGTGCCAGCAGTGAGGGGGACATCTACCGAGCTAACTATGGCTACACCTTC

J: TRBJ1-5
size: NA
V: TRBV9
D: NA
CDR3: CASSVGAGLQPQHF
DNA: TGTGCCAGCAGCGTAGGGGCGGGACTTCAGCCCCAGCATTTT

J: TRBJ2-2
size: NA
V: TRBV5-1
D: NA
CDR3: CASSSIFGGELFF
DNA: TGCGCCAGCAGCTCAATCTTTGGCGGGGAGCTGTTTTTT

J: TRBJ1-2
size: few
V: TRBV11-3
D: TRBD1
CDR3: CASSLDGQGGAGYTF
DNA: TGTGCCAGCAGCTTAGACGGACAGGGAGGTGCTGGCTACACCTTC

J: TRBJ2-1
size: NA
V: TRBV7-9
D: TRBD2
CDR3: CASSDARAGESYNEQFF
DNA: TGTGCCAGCAGCGACGCTCGGGCGGGGGAATCTTACAATGAGCAGTTCTTC

J: TRBJ2-1
size: NA
V: TRBV7-9
D: TRBD1
CDR3: CASSSGQKQFF
DNA: TGTGCCAGCAGCTCGGGACAGAAGCAGTTCTTC

J: TRBJ2-7
size: many
V: TRBV20-1
D: TRBD2
CDR3: CSARRAGLAGGYSYEQYF
DNA: TGCAGTGCTAGAAGGGCGGGACTAGCGGGGGGCTATTCCTACGAGCAGTACTTC

J: TRBJ1-1
size: NA
V: TRBV4-2
D: NA
CDR3: CASSQEGRDTEAFF
DNA: TGTGCCAGCAGCCAAGAAGGCAGGGACACTGAAGCTTTCTTT

J: TRBJ2-7
size: few
V: TRBV5-1
D: NA
CDR3: CASSPGGTPEQYF
DNA: TGCGCCAGCAGCCCAGGAGGGACACCAGAGCAGTACTTC

J: TRBJ1-2
size: NA
V: TRBV5-1
D: NA
CDR3: CASSRVPDTYGYTF
DNA: TGCGCCAGCAGCCGCGTCCCGGACACATATGGCTACACCTTC

J: TRBJ2-3
size: few
V: TRBV9
D: TRBD2
CDR3: CASSPREGLAGDTQYF
DNA: TGTGCCAGCAGCCCTCGTGAGGGACTAGCCGGGGATACGCAGTATTTT

J: TRBJ1-2
size: few
V: TRBV12-3/TRBV12-4
D: TRBD1
CDR3: CASSSTGGLYGYTF
DNA: TGTGCCAGCAGCTCGACAGGGGGACTCTATGGCTACACCTTC

J: TRBJ2-3
size: few
V: TRBV7-9
D: TRBD2
CDR3: CASSPRLAGGQGTDTQYF
DNA: TGTGCCAGCAGCCCGAGACTAGCGGGGGGGCAGGGCACAGATACGCAGTATTTT

J: TRBJ2-7
size: NA
V: TRBV7-6
D: NA
CDR3: CASSSFGEQYF
DNA: TGTGCCAGCAGTTCATTCGGAGAGCAGTACTTC

J: TRBJ2-1
size: NA
V: TRBV6-5
D: NA
CDR3: CASRLDSSYNEQFF
DNA: TGTGCCAGCAGACTGGATAGCTCCTACAATGAGCAGTTCTTC

J: TRBJ2-2
size: NA
V: TRBV7-3
D: NA
CDR3: CASSLQQGELFF
DNA: TGTGCCAGCAGCTTACAACAGGGGGAGCTGTTTTTT

J: TRBJ2-4
size: NA
V: TRBV20-1
D: TRBD2
CDR3: CSARKGGSGNIQYF
DNA: TGCAGTGCTAGAAAGGGCGGGAGTGGAAACATTCAGTACTTC

J: TRBJ2-1
size: few
V: TRBV19
D: TRBD2
CDR3: CASRPSSGSYNEQFF
DNA: TGTGCCAGTAGACCCTCTAGCGGCTCCTACAATGAGCAGTTCTTC

J: TRBJ2-4
size: many
V: TRBV4-1
D: TRBD2
CDR3: CASSQDSSGGRNRYKNIQYF
DNA: TGCGCCAGCAGCCAAGATTCCAGCGGGGGGCGCAACCGTTACAAAAACATTCAGTACTTC

J: TRBJ2-2
size: few
V: TRBV3-1
D: TRBD1
CDR3: CASSPTGTGGNTGELFF
DNA: TGTGCCAGCAGCCCTACCGGGACAGGGGGCAACACCGGGGAGCTGTTTTTT

J: TRBJ2-7
size: NA
V: TRBV7-3
D: TRBD2
CDR3: CASSLSGGDHEQYF
DNA: TGTGCCAGCAGCCTGTCGGGAGGGGATCACGAGCAGTACTTC

J: TRBJ2-1
size: NA
V: TRBV4-2
D: TRBD2
CDR3: CASSQGVASGGSSYNEQFF
DNA: TGTGCCAGCAGCCAAGGTGTGGCTAGCGGAGGGAGCTCCTACAATGAGCAGTTCTTC

J: TRBJ2-1
size: NA
V: TRBV7-2
D: TRBD2
CDR3: CASSPTGGRGYNEQFF
DNA: TGTGCCAGCAGCCCCACGGGGGGGCGGGGGTACAATGAGCAGTTCTTC

J: TRBJ2-5
size: NA
V: TRBV7-2
D: TRBD2
CDR3: CASSYSPGLAGETQYF
DNA: TGTGCCAGCAGCTACTCCCCCGGACTAGCGGGAGAGACCCAGTACTTC